These 24 T cell receptor beta chains came from one sample sequenced in a study of OX40 agonist ivuxolimab in advanced cancers. Repertoires were generated with immunoSEQ multiplex PCR, while TCRdb's copy carries only in-frame clones and drops some. The table has more than 55,000 clones, 91% seen once; the top ten hold 11% to 15%. Here the sequenced sample was CD4+ or CD8+ T cells sorted from blood, taken in a trial of the OX40 agonist ivuxolimab. The receptors derive from an adult with an advanced solid tumor such as melanoma, head and neck, liver or kidney cancer.

The chain couples TRBV4-3 to TRBJ1-2, with D perhaps matching TRBD1 (5 bases). With 0 bases removed from V and 1 base from J, the gap between germline ends came to 15 bases. Germline lookup yields CDR1 LGHNA and CDR2 YSLEER. The CDR3 contains 17 residues. CDR3 DNA sequence: TGCGCCAGCAGCCAAGATACGCGGGGGGTACTTAACTATGGCTACACCTTC. Translating gives CASSQDTRGVLNYGYTF.

The chain couples TRBV9 to TRBJ2-2; 8 bases line up with TRBD2. With V trimmed by 0 bases and J by 0 bases, 4 bases remained unmatched. Germline lookup yields CDR1 SGDLS and CDR2 YYNGEE. This CDR3 is 17 amino acids long. CDR3 in amino acids: CASSVVSGGPNTGELFF. The CDR3, as DNA: TGTGCCAGCAGCGTAGTATCGGGAGGGCCGAACACCGGGGAGCTGTTTTTT.

In its sample, this clone was seen once. The gene calls are TRBV15 and TRBJ2-5, with unresolved D. The CDR3 totals 13 residues. Trimming pared 0 bases from V and 5 bases from J, leaving 7 bases between. In germline, CDR1 is LNHNV, CDR2 YYDKDF (reference sequence). CDR3 coding DNA: TGTGCCACCAGCAGAGATGCCAGGGAGACCCAGTACTTC. Amino acid sequence: CATSRDARETQYF.

This clone occurred a few times. This rearrangement joins TRBV11-1 to TRBJ2-5; D uncertain. The germline CDR1 and CDR2 sequences are SGHAT and FQDESV (reference sequence). The CDR3 spans 12 residues. V was cut by 5 bases and J by 2 bases, with 6 bases left in between. This chain's CDR3 is CASSPQQETQYF. In DNA form, the CDR3 reads TGTGCCAGCAGCCCACAGCAAGAGACCCAGTACTTC.

CDR3 in amino acids: CAIRVPPYEQYF. The CDR3 nucleotides are TGTGCCATCAGGGTACCTCCCTACGAGCAGTACTTC. The V and J genes are TRBV10-3 and TRBJ2-7; D not resolved. Deletions cut 6 bases from V and 2 bases from J, with 8 bases between. Per the germline V gene, CDR1 is ENHRY and CDR2 is SYGVKD. This CDR3 has 12 residues.

The chain has TRBV6-5 and TRBJ1-1; D uncertain. CDR1 is MNHEY, CDR2 SVGAGI, per germline. The CDR3 consists of 13 residues. V lost 6 bases to trimming and J lost 1 base, with 9 bases between them. CDR3 sequence: CASSPKRNTEAFF. CDR3 nucleotides: TGTGCCAGCAGCCCCAAGAGGAACACTGAAGCTTTCTTT.

The chain employs TRBV15 and TRBJ2-5; D remains unclear. V shed 1 base and J shed 7 bases, with 10 bases lying between them. CDR1 and CDR2 from the germline V gene are LNHNV and YYDKDF (reference sequence). The CDR3 extends over 13 amino acids. CDR3: CATSRADLGTQYF. DNA for the CDR3: TGTGCCACCAGCAGAGCAGACCTCGGGACCCAGTACTTC.

The rearrangement links TRBV5-1 to TRBJ2-5, with D possibly matching TRBD2 (6 bases). Germline loops: CDR1 SGHRS, CDR2 YFSETQ. V was clipped by 4 bases and J by 5 bases, with 18 bases between them. This CDR3 contains 15 residues. CDR3 amino acids: CASSPTGDRAETQYF. DNA of the CDR3: TGCGCCAGCAGCCCTACGGGGGATAGGGCGGAGACCCAGTACTTC.

The chain has TRBV1 and TRBJ2-5; TRBD2, as called in the table, went unchecked against the DNA. TRBV1 is labeled a pseudogene. The CDR3 covers 14 residues. The CDR3 DNA sequence: TGCACCAGCAGAGCTCTCGGGGGTTTAGAGACCCAGTACTTC. Its protein product is CTSRALGGLETQYF.

The rearrangement links TRBV27 to TRBJ1-5; D might be TRBD1 (5 bases). The germline V and J ends were trimmed by 2 bases and 6 bases, with 11 bases remaining between them. CDR1 is MNHEY, CDR2 SMNVEV, per germline (reference sequence). The CDR3 is 14 amino acids. CDR3 DNA: TGTGCCAGCAGTTTACAGTGGAGGGGTCAGCCCCAGCATTTT. Protein product: CASSLQWRGQPQHF.

V and J are TRBV19 and TRBJ2-5; D not resolved. This CDR3 has 10 residues. Trimming stripped 6 bases from V and 5 bases from J, with 4 bases between. CDR1 is LNHDA and CDR2 is SQIVND in the germline V gene (reference sequence). The CDR3 sequence is CASRGETQYF. For the CDR3, the DNA is TGTGCCAGTAGGGGGGAGACCCAGTACTTC.

This chain uses TRBV25-1 with TRBJ1-3; TRBD1 aligns across 8 bases. The CDR3 is 14 residues long. The V gene end was trimmed by 8 bases and the J gene end by 1 base; junction bases not matched to a gene: 4. Germline assignment: CDR1 MGHDK and CDR2 SYGVNS. Here the CDR3 DNA reads TGTGCCAGCGAGGACAGGGTGTCTGGAAACACCATATATTTT. Residues: CASEDRVSGNTIYF.

The chain uses TRBV7-3 and TRBJ2-3, with D possibly matching TRBD2 (5 bases). The CDR3 loop spans 16 amino acids. CDR1 and CDR2 (germline): SGHTA, FQGTGA. The V gene lost 1 base and the J gene lost 1 base, with 12 bases spanning the gap. In DNA form, the CDR3 reads TGTGCCAGCAGCTTAATGGCGGGCGCGGGCACAGATACGCAGTATTTT. It encodes CASSLMAGAGTDTQYF.

The CDR3 region has the DNA TGTGCCAGCAGCAGGGACATTTCCACAGATACGCAGTATTTT. This gives the protein CASSRDISTDTQYF. The gene calls are TRBV11-3 and TRBJ2-3, with D maybe TRBD1 (6 bases). The ends were cut back, 5 bases at V and 2 bases at J, with 11 bases in the middle. Looked up from germline, CDR1 is SGHNT and CDR2 is YENEEA. CDR3 length: 14 residues.

In this sample, this clone turned up a few times. The rearrangement joins TRBV2 to TRBJ1-2, with a possible D match to TRBD1 (5 bases). Germline CDR1 reads SNHLY; CDR2 reads FYNNEI. The CDR3 consists of 13 residues. Deletions cut 7 bases from V and 1 base from J, with 10 bases between. CDR3 sequence reads: CASIRDLNYGYTF. CDR3 coding DNA: TGTGCCAGCATTCGGGACCTTAACTATGGCTACACCTTC.

The genes are TRBV9 and TRBJ2-1; 7 nucleotides line up with TRBD2. V shed 4 bases and J 2 bases; nucleotides not matched to a gene: 6. The CDR3 totals 15 residues. CDR1 SGDLS and CDR2 YYNGEE come from the germline V gene. This CDR3 is CASSPRAGAYNEQFF. The CDR3 coding sequence is TGTGCCAGCAGCCCCCGGGCGGGGGCCTACAATGAGCAGTTCTTC. Full variable domain (remainder filled in from reference TRBV9 and TRBJ2-1): DSGVTQTPKHLITATGQRVTLRCSPRSGDLSVYWYQQSLDQGLQFLIQYYNGEERAKGNILERFSAQQFPDLHSELNLSSLELGDSALYFCASSPRAGAYNEQFFGPGTRLTVL.

The V and J genes are TRBV2 and TRBJ2-2; a possible D gene is TRBD1 (6 bases). V was trimmed by 2 bases and J by 4 bases, leaving 11 bases between them. In germline, CDR1 is SNHLY, CDR2 FYNNEI. This CDR3 is 15 amino acids long. The CDR3 DNA is TGTGCCAGCAGTGAATGGGGACAAAGCACCGGGGAGCTGTTTTTT. Its translation: CASSEWGQSTGELFF.

This chain uses TRBV9 with TRBJ2-3; no firm D call. The germline V and J ends were trimmed by 1 base and 0 bases, with 9 bases remaining between them. This CDR3 has 15 amino acids. The germline V gene encodes CDR1 SGDLS and CDR2 YYNGEE. CDR3 loop: CASSVLSVSTDTQYF. CDR3 bases: TGTGCCAGCAGCGTACTGTCGGTGAGCACAGATACGCAGTATTTT.

In nucleotides, the CDR3 is TGTGCCAGCAGTCCCCAGGGACTAGGGGTCAATGAGCAGTTCTTC. It codes for CASSPQGLGVNEQFF. The chain employs TRBV28 and TRBJ2-1; TRBD2 matches at 8 bases. The germline V gene encodes CDR1 MDHEN and CDR2 SYDVKM. The CDR3 extends over 15 amino acids. V gave up 5 bases and J gave up 6 bases; unmatched junction bases: 9.

The V and J genes are TRBV5-1 and TRBJ2-3; D unclear. Deletions cut 0 bases from V and 0 bases from J, with 5 bases between. The germline CDR1 and CDR2 sequences are SGHRS and YFSETQ. The CDR3 is 14 amino acids. The CDR3 is CASSLVLSTDTQYF. DNA for the CDR3: TGCGCCAGCAGCTTGGTCCTGAGCACAGATACGCAGTATTTT. Supplemented by reference TRBV5-1 and TRBJ2-3, the full variable domain reads KAGVTQTPRYLIKTRGQQVTLSCSPISGHRSVSWYQQTPGQGLQFLFEYFSETQRNKGNFPGRFSGRQFSNSRSEMNVSTLELGDSALYLCASSLVLSTDTQYFGPGTRLTVL.

The rearrangement links TRBV7-2 to TRBJ1-1; maybe TRBD1 (5 bases). Germline V CDR1 and CDR2: SGHTA, FQGNSA. This CDR3 spans 16 amino acids. Trimming stripped 0 bases from V and 4 bases from J, with 15 bases between. This CDR3 is CASSLAGGRVGTEAFF. CDR3 sequence (DNA): TGTGCCAGCAGCTTAGCTGGGGGTCGGGTCGGCACTGAAGCTTTCTTT.

The J gene is TRBJ1-5, the V gene TRBV7-2, with D unclear. The CDR3 runs 15 residues. The V gene lost 2 bases and the J gene lost 3 bases, with 11 bases spanning the gap. Germline lookup yields CDR1 SGHTA and CDR2 FQGNSA. The CDR3 spells CASSLSSQNNQPQHF. CDR3 DNA sequence: TGTGCCAGCAGCTTAAGTTCCCAGAACAATCAGCCCCAGCATTTT.

This clone was detected only once. The chain employs TRBV4-2 and TRBJ2-1, with unresolved D. The V end lost 0 bases, the J end lost 7 bases, and 10 bases lay between the germline ends. Germline-derived CDR1 and CDR2 are LGHNA and YNFKEQ. This CDR3 spans 14 amino acids. CDR3 nucleotide sequence: TGTGCCAGCAGCCAAGACCAATCAGGAAATGAGCAGTTCTTC. Amino acids: CASSQDQSGNEQFF.

This sequence joins TRBV5-4 and TRBJ2-5; TRBD1 agrees at 10 bases. J gave up 3 bases and V 5 bases, and 7 bases lay outside the gene matches. CDR3 length equals 15 residues. Germline CDR1 reads SGHNT; CDR2 reads YYREEE (reference sequence). The CDR3 DNA reads as TGTGCCAGCAGTCGACAGGGGGCTGGTGAAGAGACCCAGTACTTC. Translation gives CASSRQGAGEETQYF.